Listed here are 15 T cell receptor beta chains from one sample, sequenced in a study of shared clonotypes between healthy human individuals. Data came from immunoSEQ multiplex PCR; TCRdb stores just in-frame clones and leaves some out. This sample has fewer than 130,000 clones; about 72% occur once, and the top ten carry almost 25%. The sequenced sample was memory CD8+ T cells sorted from blood. Stated subset: CD45RO+ cells pooled with CCR7-negative TemRA cells. The receptors here all came from a woman in her 30s in good health.

The gene calls are TRBV25-1 and TRBJ1-5; D possibly corresponds to TRBD1 (6 bases). Looked up from germline, CDR1 is MGHDK and CDR2 is SYGVNS. This CDR3 is built from 15 residues. Trimming cost V 2 bases and J 6 bases, with 14 bases left between them. CDR3 nucleotide sequence: TGTGCCAGCAGTGAAGGGGGACAATTTGGTCAGCCCCAGCATTTT. Its protein is CASSEGGQFGQPQHF. Filled out from reference TRBV25-1 and TRBJ1-5, the complete variable domain reads EADIYQTPRYLVIGTGKKITLECSQTMGHDKMYWYQQDPGMELHLIHYSYGVNSTEKGDLSSESTVSRIRTEHFPLTLESARPSHTSQYLCASSEGGQFGQPQHFGDGTRLSIL.

For the CDR3, the DNA is TGTGCCAGCAGTTCGGCGGGAGAATATGAGACCCAGTACTTC. Amino acids: CASSSAGEYETQYF. The V and J genes are TRBV6-1 and TRBJ2-5; TRBD2 matches 7 bases. With 5 bases clipped from V and 5 bases from J, the junction kept 8 bases outside the gene matches. This CDR3 comprises 14 residues. Germline-derived CDR1 and CDR2 are MNHNS and SASEGT.

The chain recombines TRBV6-6 with TRBJ2-5; the match to TRBD2 covers 9 bases. V shed 3 bases, J shed 5 bases, and the junction held 10 bases outside the gene matches. The CDR3 runs to 16 residues. Germline assignment: CDR1 MNHNY and CDR2 SVGAGI (reference sequence). The CDR3 here is CASSYTGGRAGETQYF. The CDR3 DNA follows: TGTGCCAGCAGTTATACTGGCGGGAGGGCGGGCGAGACCCAGTACTTC.

The table lists this clone with many counts. J is TRBJ2-1 and V is TRBV7-8; possibly TRBD2 for D (5 bases). Per germline, CDR1 SGHVS and CDR2 FQNEAQ. The CDR3 sequence is 17 residues long. Trimming left V 1 base short and J 0 bases short, with 13 bases between. The CDR3 reads CASSLVVAPSSYNEQFF. The CDR3 bases are TGTGCCAGCAGCTTAGTTGTAGCGCCTAGCTCCTACAATGAGCAGTTCTTC.

This clone was counted many times. Other DNA sequences within the sample encode an identical CDR3. This sequence joins TRBV7-9 and TRBJ2-1, with D maybe TRBD2 (5 bases). Germline V gene lookup returns CDR1 SEHNR and CDR2 FQNEAQ (reference sequence). V was trimmed by 5 bases and J by 4 bases, leaving 18 bases between them. The CDR3 has 16 amino acids. Here the CDR3 reads CASSPRGGSRYNEQFF. Here the CDR3 DNA reads TGTGCCAGCAGCCCCCGCGGAGGTAGTCGTTACAATGAGCAGTTCTTC.

V and J are TRBV7-9 and TRBJ2-6, with D unclear. Germline loops: CDR1 SEHNR, CDR2 FQNEAQ (reference sequence). CDR3 length: 14 residues. Deletions cut 2 bases from V and 2 bases from J, with 4 bases between. The CDR3 loop reads CASSLSTGANVLTF. CDR3 nucleotides: TGTGCCAGCAGCTTAAGTACTGGGGCCAACGTCCTGACTTTC.

This clone showed up just a few times. The rearrangement uses TRBV28 and TRBJ1-4; D may be TRBD1 (6 bases). The CDR3 has 14 amino acids. Trimming left V 4 bases short and J 5 bases short, with 11 bases between. CDR1 is MDHEN, CDR2 SYDVKM, per germline. For the CDR3, the DNA is TGTGCCAGCAGTTCCGGACAGACCAATGAAAAACTGTTTTTT. Its translation: CASSSGQTNEKLFF.

The V and J genes are TRBV4-1 and TRBJ2-5; 9 nucleotides match TRBD1. The length of the CDR3 is 15 residues. Germline V lookup: CDR1 MGHRA, CDR2 YSYEKL. The trim removed 0 bases at V and 3 bases at J, leaving 2 bases unmatched. DNA of the CDR3: TGCGCCAGCAGCCAAGAATGGGACAGGGAAGAGACCCAGTACTTC. It is translated as CASSQEWDREETQYF.

This rearrangement joins TRBV19 to TRBJ1-5; TRBD1 aligns across 8 bases. There are 18 residues in the CDR3. In germline, CDR1 is LNHDA, CDR2 SQIVND (reference sequence). Trimming at V came to 3 bases and at J to 0 bases, leaving 10 bases not matched to a gene. CDR3 sequence reads: CASSIPLDREYSNQPQHF. CDR3 in DNA: TGTGCCAGTAGTATCCCCTTGGACAGGGAGTATAGCAATCAGCCCCAGCATTTT.

The J gene is TRBJ1-2, the V gene TRBV2; no reliable D call. The V gene lost 4 bases and the J gene lost 3 bases, with 12 bases spanning the gap. Looked up from germline, CDR1 is SNHLY and CDR2 is FYNNEI. The CDR3 covers 14 residues. CDR3 loop: CASSGNTRYYGYTF. Here the CDR3 DNA reads TGTGCCAGCAGTGGTAATACTAGGTACTATGGCTACACCTTC.

V is TRBV28 and J is TRBJ2-7; D remains unclear. The V gene lost 2 bases and the J gene lost 2 bases, with 7 bases spanning the gap. The CDR3 spans 13 residues. The V gene's germline CDR1 is MDHEN and CDR2 SYDVKM. Written as DNA, the CDR3 is TGTGCCAGCAGTTTAAGCAGCACCTACGAGCAGTACTTC. Protein: CASSLSSTYEQYF.

The chain carries TRBV27 and TRBJ1-4, with TRBD1 as a possible D gene (5 bases). V was trimmed by 7 bases and J by 8 bases, leaving 20 bases between them. The CDR3 has 15 residues. The germline V gene has CDR1 MNHEY and CDR2 SMNVEV (reference sequence). As DNA, the CDR3 is TGTGCCAGCAAGTTATCGTTAGGGGTGGGGGAAAAACTGTTTTTT. Translated: CASKLSLGVGEKLFF.

This chain links TRBV11-3 with TRBJ2-2; D ambiguous. The germline V and J ends were trimmed by 1 base and 6 bases, with 6 bases remaining between them. The CDR3 contains 13 residues. The germline V gene has CDR1 SGHNT and CDR2 YENEEA. The CDR3 DNA reads TGTGCCAGCAGCTTAGCGTTTCCCGGGGAGCTGTTTTTT. Amino acids: CASSLAFPGELFF.

This clone was counted a single time. J is TRBJ2-2 and V is TRBV6-1; D call uncertain. The CDR3 loop spans 17 amino acids. V lost 0 bases to trimming and J lost 5 bases, with 16 bases between them. The V gene's germline CDR1 is MNHNS and CDR2 SASEGT. CDR3 in amino acids: CASSEAYGQLRTGELFF. Written as DNA, the CDR3 is TGTGCCAGCAGTGAAGCGTATGGGCAGCTAAGGACCGGGGAGCTGTTTTTT.

The chain employs TRBV25-1 and TRBJ2-7; 10 nucleotides match TRBD2. This CDR3 has 13 residues. Germline CDR1 MGHDK, CDR2 SYGVNS. The J segment lost 2 bases and the V segment lost 7 bases, leaving 2 bases of the junction unmatched. The CDR3 coding sequence is TGTGCCAGCACGGGGACTAGCGCCTACGAGCAGTACTTC. Translation gives CASTGTSAYEQYF.